The 25 T cell receptor beta chains reported below all come from one sample, sequenced in a study of shared clonotypes between healthy human individuals. The assay was immunoSEQ multiplex PCR, and TCRdb's table has in-frame clones only and misses some. Among some 1 million clones listed, approximately 70% were seen once. Specimen: memory CD4+ T cells sorted from blood. Subset defined: CD45RA-negative fraction. The receptors were sampled from a young man in good health.

V is TRBV6-1 and J is TRBJ1-5, with D uncertain. From germline, CDR1 is MNHNS and CDR2 SASEGT. The CDR3 totals 13 residues. The V and J ends lost 7 bases and 0 bases respectively, with 7 bases between them. The DNA for the CDR3 is TGTGCCAGCAATGTATATAGCAATCAGCCCCAGCATTTT. The encoded protein is CASNVYSNQPQHF.

The table lists this clone with a count of one. J is TRBJ2-6 and V is TRBV7-2; D might be TRBD1 or TRBD2, each matching 6 bases. Germline-derived CDR1 and CDR2 are SGHTA and FQGNSA. V lost 1 base to trimming and J lost 0 bases, with 10 bases between them. The CDR3 sequence is 17 residues long. The chain's CDR3 is CASSLEGGHSGANVLTF. Written as DNA, the CDR3 is TGTGCCAGCAGCTTAGAAGGGGGGCACTCTGGGGCCAACGTCCTGACTTTC. The complete variable domain, with remaining parts taken from reference TRBV7-2 and TRBJ2-6, reads GAGVSQSPSNKVTEKGKDVELRCDPISGHTALYWYRQSLGQGLEFLIYFQGNSAPDKSGLPSDRFSAERTGGSVSTLTIQRTQQEDSAVYLCASSLEGGHSGANVLTFGAGSRLTVL.

The chain recombines TRBV6-6 with TRBJ1-2; 7 bases line up with TRBD1. Germline V CDR1 and CDR2: MNHNY, SVGAGI (reference sequence). Trimming at V came to 5 bases and at J to 7 bases, leaving 4 bases not matched to a gene. This CDR3 has 12 amino acids. The CDR3 nucleotides read TGTGCCAGCAGTGACAGGGTTGGTGGCTACACCTTC. This translates into CASSDRVGGYTF.

The chain employs TRBV7-6 and TRBJ1-2, with 8 bases lining up with TRBD1. V trimming: 4 bases; J trimming: 7 bases; junction bases outside the gene matches: 5. The CDR3 is made up of 13 amino acids. Germline V CDR1 and CDR2: SGHVS, FNYEAQ. The CDR3 nucleotides are TGTGCCAGCAGCTCGCACGGGACAGGTGGCTACACCTTC. This sequence encodes CASSSHGTGGYTF. The variable domain in full, with the rest retrieved from reference TRBV7-6 and TRBJ1-2, is GAGVSQSPRYKVTKRGQDVALRCDPISGHVSLYWYRQALGQGPEFLTYFNYEAQQDKSGLPNDRFSAERPEGSISTLTIQRTEQRDSAMYRCASSSHGTGGYTFGSGTRLTVV.

The chain employs TRBV19 and TRBJ1-4; D gene ambiguous. V lost 7 bases and J lost 1, with 13 bases in between. This CDR3 spans 15 amino acids. Germline V gene lookup returns CDR1 LNHDA and CDR2 SQIVND (reference sequence). This CDR3 is CASTRQLGTNEKLFF. In DNA form, the CDR3 reads TGTGCCAGTACACGCCAACTCGGAACTAATGAAAAACTGTTTTTT.

The chain joins TRBV18 to TRBJ2-5, with 9 bases aligning to TRBD1. The CDR3 covers 15 residues. Germline V gene lookup returns CDR1 KGHSH and CDR2 LQKENI. Germline trimming cut 5 bases from V and 1 base from J; bases unmatched to any gene: 5. The CDR3 nucleotides are TGTGCCAGCTCATCGGGACAGGGCCCCCAAGAGACCCAGTACTTC. It is translated as CASSSGQGPQETQYF.

In this sample, this clone turned up a few times. The J gene is TRBJ1-3, the V gene TRBV10-2, with 7 bases identical to TRBD1. The CDR3 spans 16 residues. The V gene's germline CDR1 is WSHSY and CDR2 SAAADI. Trimming at V came to 6 bases and at J to 4 bases, leaving 12 bases not matched to a gene. In nucleotides, the CDR3 is TGCGCCAGCAGGGACGGCACAGGGGCTTCAGGAAACACCATATATTTT. Translated, it gives CASRDGTGASGNTIYF.

The gene calls are TRBV27 and TRBJ1-5, with D hard to call. The CDR3 sequence is 14 residues long. V shed 4 bases and J shed 0 bases, with 7 bases lying between them. Germline V gene sequence: CDR1 MNHEY, CDR2 SMNVEV (reference sequence). In nucleotides, the CDR3 is TGTGCCAGCAGTTGGGGTTATAGCAATCAGCCCCAGCATTTT. Translated: CASSWGYSNQPQHF.

The chain couples TRBV28 to TRBJ2-3, with 8 bases fitting TRBD2. Unmatched junction bases numbered 6, after V lost 2 bases and J lost 2 bases. CDR1 and CDR2 (germline): MDHEN, SYDVKM. This CDR3 spans 16 amino acids. The CDR3 is CASSLAPGGVTDTQYF. Here the CDR3 DNA reads TGTGCCAGCAGTTTAGCTCCGGGGGGGGTCACAGATACGCAGTATTTT.

This rearrangement joins TRBV20-1 to TRBJ1-2, with D possibly being TRBD1 (5 bases). The germline V gene encodes CDR1 DFQATT and CDR2 SNEGSKA (reference sequence). V was pared by 6 bases and J by 3 bases, with 8 bases between. The CDR3 has 11 residues. CDR3 sequence: CSAVGDYGYTF. The CDR3 nucleotides read TGCAGTGCGGTAGGGGACTATGGCTACACCTTC.

The table lists this clone with a few counts. The chain has TRBV6-4 and TRBJ2-3; 9 bases fit TRBD1. With V trimmed by 2 bases and J by 6 bases, 6 bases remained unmatched. Germline V CDR1 and CDR2: MRHNA, SNTAGT. The CDR3 totals 15 residues. In DNA, the CDR3 is TGTGCCAGCAGTGACAAAGACAGGGGGACGGATACGCAGTATTTT. It translates to CASSDKDRGTDTQYF.

A few counts support this clone. The gene calls are TRBV19 and TRBJ1-1; D might be TRBD1 (5 bases). The germline V gene encodes CDR1 LNHDA and CDR2 SQIVND (reference sequence). The CDR3 loop spans 13 amino acids. The germline V and J ends were trimmed by 6 bases and 1 base, with 9 bases remaining between them. The CDR3 loop reads CASRGRENTEAFF. CDR3 bases: TGTGCCAGTAGGGGCAGGGAGAACACTGAAGCTTTCTTT.

This chain uses TRBV5-6 with TRBJ2-1; D is perhaps TRBD1 or TRBD2 (5 bases each). CDR3 length: 15 amino acids. In germline, CDR1 is SGHDT, CDR2 YYEEEE. Trimming removed 1 base from V and 4 bases from J, with 12 bases in between. CDR3 amino acids: CASSLFRGGYNEQFF. As DNA, the CDR3 is TGTGCCAGCAGCTTGTTTCGTGGGGGATACAATGAGCAGTTCTTC.

This clone was observed once. V is TRBV27 and J is TRBJ2-7; 13 bases agree with TRBD2. Germline assignment: CDR1 MNHEY and CDR2 SMNVEV (reference sequence). V was clipped by 2 bases and J by 3 bases; unmatched bases: 4. This CDR3 spans 16 amino acids. The DNA of the CDR3 is TGTGCCAGCAGTTTAACCGGGACTAGCGGGATCTACGAGCAGTACTTC. Its translation: CASSLTGTSGIYEQYF.

The V and J genes are TRBV6-5 and TRBJ2-7, with D possibly being TRBD1 or TRBD2 (5 bases each). Trimming pared 7 bases from V and 2 bases from J, leaving 9 bases between. The CDR3 spans 12 residues. CDR1 is MNHEY and CDR2 is SVGAGI in the germline V gene. The CDR3 loop reads CASMGVTYEQYF. The CDR3 DNA is TGTGCCAGCATGGGGGTGACCTACGAGCAGTACTTC.

CDR3 sequence reads: CAWTQGAKSGYTF. CDR3 DNA sequence: TGTGCCTGGACGCAGGGGGCGAAATCTGGCTACACCTTC. The genes are TRBV30 and TRBJ1-2; 8 nucleotides agree with TRBD1. V was pared by 4 bases and J by 7 bases, with 8 bases of the junction left unmatched. There are 13 residues in the CDR3. Germline V gene sequence: CDR1 GTSNPN, CDR2 SVGIG (reference sequence).

The chain carries TRBV13 and TRBJ2-3; weak D call: TRBD2 (6 bases). Trimming shortened V by 2 bases and J by 1 base, and 10 bases separated the two germline ends. The CDR3 is made up of 15 amino acids. Per germline, CDR1 PRHDT and CDR2 FYEKMQ (reference sequence). CDR3 in amino acids: CASSLWAGRTDTQYF. As DNA, the CDR3 is TGTGCCAGCAGCTTATGGGCGGGGCGCACAGATACGCAGTATTTT.

The genes are TRBV10-3 and TRBJ2-3, with 11 bases aligning to TRBD2. V lost 5 bases, J lost 4 bases, and 2 bases stayed unmatched. This CDR3 is built from 14 residues. Per the germline V gene, CDR1 is ENHRY and CDR2 is SYGVKD. CDR3 sequence (DNA): TGTGCCATCAGTATACTAGCGGGAGCAGATACGCAGTATTTT. The encoded protein is CAISILAGADTQYF.

This sequence joins TRBV5-4 and TRBJ1-1, with D possibly TRBD1 on 6 matching bases. The CDR3 loop spans 15 amino acids. The ends were cut back, 0 bases at V and 0 bases at J, with 9 bases in the middle. Germline assignment: CDR1 SGHNT and CDR2 YYREEE (reference sequence). The CDR3 protein is CASSLDRVMNTEAFF. For the CDR3, the DNA is TGTGCCAGCAGCTTGGACAGGGTGATGAACACTGAAGCTTTCTTT. The complete variable domain, with remaining parts taken from reference TRBV5-4 and TRBJ1-1, reads ETGVTQSPTHLIKTRGQQVTLRCSSQSGHNTVSWYQQALGQGPQFIFQYYREEENGRGNFPPRFSGLQFPNYSSELNVNALELDDSALYLCASSLDRVMNTEAFFGQGTRLTVV.

The chain uses TRBV11-2 and TRBJ2-7; unclear D gene. CDR3 length: 15 amino acids. CDR1 and CDR2 (germline): SGHAT, FQNNGV. Trimming shortened V by 2 bases and J by 5 bases, and 16 bases separated the two germline ends. DNA for the CDR3: TGTGCCAGCAGCTTAATCGAGGCTCTTGTACACGAGCAGTACTTC. This gives the protein CASSLIEALVHEQYF.

This clone was counted a single time. The chain carries TRBV6-5 and TRBJ2-1; 8 bases line up with TRBD2. Per germline, CDR1 MNHEY and CDR2 SVGAGI. The CDR3 length is 14 residues. CDR3 residues: CTTGRGGSYNEQFF. CDR3 bases: TGTACTACCGGACGGGGGGGTTCCTACAATGAGCAGTTCTTC.

The chain couples TRBV2 to TRBJ1-6, with no clear D. There are 16 residues in the CDR3. Trimming left V 3 bases short and J 7 bases short, with 16 bases between. The germline gives CDR1 SNHLY, CDR2 FYNNEI. CDR3 DNA: TGTGCCAGCAGTGATACACTTCGACGATCAAATTCACCCCTCCACTTT. It yields the protein CASSDTLRRSNSPLHF.

The V gene is TRBV15, the J gene TRBJ2-1, with 11 bases that match TRBD2. The CDR3 consists of 16 residues. Germline assignment: CDR1 LNHNV and CDR2 YYDKDF (reference sequence). The V gene end was trimmed by 2 bases and the J gene end by 8 bases; junction bases not matched to a gene: 8. This chain's CDR3 is CATSRKLAGGTYEQFF. The CDR3 DNA is TGTGCCACCAGCAGAAAGTTAGCGGGAGGGACCTATGAGCAGTTCTTC.

This chain links TRBV30 with TRBJ2-1; D perhaps matches TRBD2 (5 bases). The CDR3 is made up of 12 amino acids. Between the trimmed V and J ends, which lost 5 bases and 7 bases, there was a span of 12 bases. The germline V gene encodes CDR1 GTSNPN and CDR2 SVGIG (reference sequence). The CDR3 is CAWRENENEQFF. CDR3 nucleotide sequence: TGTGCCTGGCGGGAAAATGAAAATGAGCAGTTCTTC.

V and J are TRBV4-1 and TRBJ2-4, with D possibly matching TRBD2 (5 bases). Germline CDR1 and CDR2: MGHRA and YSYEKL. The V and J ends lost 3 bases and 9 bases respectively, with 9 bases between them. The CDR3 consists of 12 residues. The CDR3 bases are TGCGCCAGCAGCCATAGCGATAGCATTCAGTACTTC. Its translation: CASSHSDSIQYF.